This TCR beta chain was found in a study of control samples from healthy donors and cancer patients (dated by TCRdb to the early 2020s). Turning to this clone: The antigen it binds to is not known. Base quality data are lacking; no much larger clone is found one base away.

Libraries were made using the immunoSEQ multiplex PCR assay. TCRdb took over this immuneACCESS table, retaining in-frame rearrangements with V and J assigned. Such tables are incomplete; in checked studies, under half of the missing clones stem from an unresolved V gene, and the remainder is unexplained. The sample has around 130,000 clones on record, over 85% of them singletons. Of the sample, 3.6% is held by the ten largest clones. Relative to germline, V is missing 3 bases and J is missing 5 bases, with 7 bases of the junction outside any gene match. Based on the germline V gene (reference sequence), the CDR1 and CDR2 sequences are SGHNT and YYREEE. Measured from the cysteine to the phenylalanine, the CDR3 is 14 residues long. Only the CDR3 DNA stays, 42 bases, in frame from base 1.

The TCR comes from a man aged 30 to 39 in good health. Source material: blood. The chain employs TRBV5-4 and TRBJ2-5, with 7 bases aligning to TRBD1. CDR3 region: CASSSRQTGETQYF. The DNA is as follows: TGTGCCAGCAGCTCCCGACAGACAGGGGAGACCCAGTACTTC.